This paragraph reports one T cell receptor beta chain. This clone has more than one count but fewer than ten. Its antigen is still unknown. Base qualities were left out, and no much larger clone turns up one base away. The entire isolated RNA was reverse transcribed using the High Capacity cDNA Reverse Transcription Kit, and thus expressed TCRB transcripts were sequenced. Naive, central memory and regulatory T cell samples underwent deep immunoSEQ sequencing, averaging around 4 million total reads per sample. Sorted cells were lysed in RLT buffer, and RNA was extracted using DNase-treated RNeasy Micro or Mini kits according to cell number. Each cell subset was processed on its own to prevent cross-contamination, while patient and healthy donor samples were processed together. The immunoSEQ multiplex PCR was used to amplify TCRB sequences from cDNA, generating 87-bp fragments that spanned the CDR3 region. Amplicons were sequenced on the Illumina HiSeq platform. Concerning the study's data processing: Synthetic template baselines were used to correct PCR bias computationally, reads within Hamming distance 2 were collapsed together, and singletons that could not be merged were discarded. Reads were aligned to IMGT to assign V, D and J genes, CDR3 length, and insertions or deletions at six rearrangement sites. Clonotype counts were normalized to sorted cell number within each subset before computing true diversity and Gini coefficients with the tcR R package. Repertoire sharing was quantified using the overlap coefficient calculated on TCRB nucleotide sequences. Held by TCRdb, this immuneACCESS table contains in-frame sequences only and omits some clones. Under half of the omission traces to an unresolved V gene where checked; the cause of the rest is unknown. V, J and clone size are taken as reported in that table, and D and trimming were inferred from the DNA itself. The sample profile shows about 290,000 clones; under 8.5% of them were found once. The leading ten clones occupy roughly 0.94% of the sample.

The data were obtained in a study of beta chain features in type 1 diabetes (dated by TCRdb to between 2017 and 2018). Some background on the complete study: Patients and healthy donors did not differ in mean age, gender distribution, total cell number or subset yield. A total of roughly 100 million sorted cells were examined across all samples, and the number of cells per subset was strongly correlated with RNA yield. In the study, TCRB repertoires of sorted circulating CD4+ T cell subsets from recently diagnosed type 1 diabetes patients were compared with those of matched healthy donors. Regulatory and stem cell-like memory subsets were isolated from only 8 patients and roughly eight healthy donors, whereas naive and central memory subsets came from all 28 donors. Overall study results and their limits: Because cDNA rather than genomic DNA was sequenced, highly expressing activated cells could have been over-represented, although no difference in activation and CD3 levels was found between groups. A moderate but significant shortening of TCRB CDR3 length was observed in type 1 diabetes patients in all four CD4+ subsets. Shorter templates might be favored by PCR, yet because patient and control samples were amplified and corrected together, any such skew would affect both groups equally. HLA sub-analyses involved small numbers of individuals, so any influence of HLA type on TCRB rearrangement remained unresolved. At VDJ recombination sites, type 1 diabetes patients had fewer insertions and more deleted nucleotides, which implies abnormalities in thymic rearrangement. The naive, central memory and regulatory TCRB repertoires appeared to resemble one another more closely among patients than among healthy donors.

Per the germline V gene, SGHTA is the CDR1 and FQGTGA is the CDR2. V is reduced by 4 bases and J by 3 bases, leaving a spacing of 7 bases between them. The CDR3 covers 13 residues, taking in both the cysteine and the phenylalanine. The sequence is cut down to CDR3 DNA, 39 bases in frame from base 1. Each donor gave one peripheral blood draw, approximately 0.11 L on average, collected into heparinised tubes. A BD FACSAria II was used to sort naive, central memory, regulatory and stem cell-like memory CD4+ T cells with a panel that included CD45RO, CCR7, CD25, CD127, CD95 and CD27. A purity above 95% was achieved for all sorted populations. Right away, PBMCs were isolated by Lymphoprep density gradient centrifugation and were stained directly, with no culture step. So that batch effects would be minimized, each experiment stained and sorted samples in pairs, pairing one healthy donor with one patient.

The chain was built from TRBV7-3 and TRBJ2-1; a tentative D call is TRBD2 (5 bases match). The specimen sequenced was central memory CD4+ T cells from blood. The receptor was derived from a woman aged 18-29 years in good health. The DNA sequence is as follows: TGTGCCAGCAGCTCTGGGAGCTACAATGAGCAGTTCTTC. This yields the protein CASSSGSYNEQFF.